These 4 T cell receptor beta chains came from one sample sequenced in a study of vaccination and CD4 T cells after COVID-19 (dated by TCRdb to 2021 to 2024). The sample's treatment or condition label, in plain terms: roughly 10-day PBMC culture with coronavirus spike peptide pools or control peptides (ViraFEST assay). The library was built by means of PCR. This sample was sequenced with an Illumina iSeq 100. At the Johns Hopkins FTIC core, DNA from the cultured CD4+ T cells underwent TCR sequencing with the Oncomine TCR Beta short-read assay. The public reads were reanalyzed by TCRdb: fastp trimming at Q25, MiXCR alignment, in-frame beta chains only. Each CDR3 protein appears once, grouped with its most common genes and DNA. The sample contains fewer than 20,000 distinct CDR3 sequences, 60% to 70% of them found a single time. The ten largest clones take up 12% of the sample. Their specific antigens are unknown.

Sequencing was carried out using CD4+ T cells from blood, cultured in vitro. These receptors were obtained from a human donor who had recovered from COVID-19.

This rearrangement joins TRBV5-4 to TRBJ2-1, with D possibly TRBD1 on 6 matching bases. This CDR3 has 15 residues. Trimming shortened V by 1 base and J by 3 bases, and 11 bases separated the two germline ends. Per the germline V gene, CDR1 is SGHNT and CDR2 is YYREEE (reference sequence). CDR3: CASSLQGSYYNEQFF. Here the CDR3 DNA reads TGTGCCAGCAGCTTGCAGGGGAGTTACTACAATGAGCAGTTCTTC.

The rearrangement joins TRBV2 to TRBJ2-5; no definite D call. The CDR3 sequence is 13 residues long. The V end was cut by 6 bases, the J end by 13 bases, with 21 bases between. CDR1 and CDR2 from the germline V gene are SNHLY and FYNNEI. CDR3 region: CASSPLGLPTPYF. The CDR3 DNA reads as TGTGCCAGCAGCCCGTTGGGCCTACCTACACCGTACTTC.

The rearrangement joins TRBV25-1 to TRBJ2-3; D gene ambiguous. Per germline, CDR1 MGHDK and CDR2 SYGVNS. This CDR3 spans 13 amino acids. Trimming took 1 base from V and 6 from J, leaving 8 bases between them. CDR3 residues: CASSEWVRDTQYF. The CDR3 DNA reads TGTGCCAGCAGTGAATGGGTCAGGGATACGCAGTATTTT.

This chain's CDR3 is CASSIRRAEAFF. Written as DNA, the CDR3 is TGTGCCAGTAGTATAAGAAGAGCTGAAGCTTTCTTT. J is TRBJ1-1 and V is TRBV19; D not resolved. The CDR3 consists of 12 residues. Germline loops: CDR1 LNHDA, CDR2 SQIVND (reference sequence). Trimming took off 2 bases at V and 6 bases at J, with 7 bases between the two ends.